This is a list of T cell receptor beta chains from one sample in a study of PD-1 blockade in classical Hodgkin lymphoma. Libraries were prepared by immunoSEQ multiplex PCR; TCRdb keeps only in-frame clonotypes and omits some of them. The sample records tens of thousands of clones, roughly two thirds being singletons. This specimen consisted of peripheral blood mononuclear cells (PBMCs), obtained at baseline. These receptors were obtained from a human donor with classical Hodgkin lymphoma. The CDR3 runs from the conserved cysteine through the conserved F or W. A D gene is named only where the DNA matches it firmly. Clone size is not always given. Where it is, it says once, few, many or a class for expanded clones.

>TRBD1|TRBV6-5|-|TRBJ1-2
TGTGCCAGCAGTCCAGACAGGGCCCGTCTCGGCTACACCTTC
CASSPDRARLGYTF
>-|TRBV27|-|TRBJ1-1
TGTGCCAGCAGTTTGGTTGGAGACACTGAAGCTTTCTTT
CASSLVGDTEAFF
>TRBD1|TRBV30|-|TRBJ1-2
TGTGCCTGGAGTCCGGGACAGGCTACCATTTGGGGCTACACCTTC
CAWSPGQATIWGYTF
>TRBD2|TRBV6-5|few|TRBJ2-7
TGTGCCAGCGCGGGAGAAAACTACGAGCAGTACTTC
CASAGENYEQYF
>-|TRBV7-9|-|TRBJ1-1
TGTGCCAGCAGCCTCACCAGGGTAGAAGCTTTCTTT
CASSLTRVEAFF
>-|TRBV29-1|few|TRBJ1-1
TGCAGCGCACACAGGGACCCGAACACTGAAGCTTTCTTT
CSAHRDPNTEAFF
>-|TRBV4-1|-|TRBJ1-5
TGCGCCAGCAGTCGGGACGCCGAAAATCAGCCCCAGCATTTT
CASSRDAENQPQHF
>-|TRBV29-1|-|TRBJ1-1
TGCAGCGTTGCCCCCCAAGGGGTGAACACTGAAGCTTTCTTT
CSVAPQGVNTEAFF
>-|TRBV18|-|TRBJ2-3
TGTGCCAGCTCACCACAAAGATTAAACAGCACAGATACGCAGTATTTT
CASSPQRLNSTDTQYF
>-|TRBV30|-|TRBJ2-7
TGTGCCTGGAGGGTTTCCAGTTACTCCTACGAGCAGTACTTC
CAWRVSSYSYEQYF
>-|TRBV7-8|-|TRBJ2-2
TGTGCCAGCAGCGTCATAAGGGTCGGGGAGCTGTTTTTT
CASSVIRVGELFF
>TRBD1|TRBV4-1|-|TRBJ1-2
TGCGCCAGCAGCCGCCTTCAGGGGGCCCTCTATGGCTACACCTTC
CASSRLQGALYGYTF
>-|TRBV19|-|TRBJ1-5
TGTGCCAGTAAATTCTTGCTCGGTAGTCAGCCCCAGCATTTT
CASKFLLGSQPQHF
>TRBD2|TRBV28|once|TRBJ2-7
TGTGCCAGCAGACTTACTAGCGGGAGGGGCCACGAGCAGTACTTC
CASRLTSGRGHEQYF
>TRBD1|TRBV28|-|TRBJ1-2
TGTGCCAGCAGTTCTCCTGACAGGGGGCGCGGGGATGGCTACACCTTC
CASSSPDRGRGDGYTF
>-|TRBV6-1|once|TRBJ2-7
TGTGCCAGCAGTGATCTAATCAGGGGAACCTACGAGCAGTACTTC
CASSDLIRGTYEQYF
>-|TRBV23-1|-|TRBJ2-1
TGCGCCAGCTTCCTAGAGGGGGGGAAAAACTCCTACAATGAGCAGTTCTTC
CASFLEGGKNSYNEQFF
>-|TRBV19|-|TRBJ1-2
TGTGCCAGTAGTATATTGGGCGGACGAGCTAACTATGGCTACACCTTC
CASSILGGRANYGYTF
>TRBD2|TRBV28|-|TRBJ2-3
TGTGCCAGCAGTTACCTAGCGGGAGGGCCTCAATCCACAGATACGCAGTATTTT
CASSYLAGGPQSTDTQYF
>-|TRBV28|-|TRBJ2-1
TGTGCCAGCAGCCCCGGCCAGCCCAACAATGAGCAGTTCTTC
CASSPGQPNNEQFF
>-|TRBV10-3|-|TRBJ1-5
TGTGCCATCAGGAACAACAGAAATCAGCCCCAGCATTTT
CAIRNNRNQPQHF
>-|TRBV4-3|-|TRBJ2-2
TGCGCCAGCAGCCAAGAGTGGTTAGTCGCGGGCACCGGGGAGCTGTTTTTT
CASSQEWLVAGTGELFF